The rows below give T cell receptor beta chains drawn from one sample of a study of blood T cell repertoires in COVID-19. The protocol was immunoSEQ multiplex PCR, while the TCRdb copy is restricted to in-frame clones and leaves out a portion. The table lists around 300,000 clones, 85% to 90% of them singletons, with roughly 2.8% in the top ten. Sequences were obtained from peripheral blood. These receptors were taken from a woman between 25 and 40 years old with COVID-19, enrolled during active disease. Both conserved end residues are part of each CDR3. Each record gives: D gene, J gene, V gene, clone size, CDR3 protein, CDR3 DNA. The D gene is left open where the match is weak. Some rows mark clone size as missing; the rest say once, few, many or name a class of expanded clone.

>-|TRBJ2-1|TRBV5-1|few
CASSTGEISNEQFF
TGCGCCAGCAGTACGGGAGAGATAAGCAATGAGCAGTTCTTC
>-|TRBJ2-2|TRBV18|-
CASSPAGQRITGELFF
TGTGCCAGCTCACCCGCCGGACAGAGGATCACCGGGGAGCTGTTTTTT
>TRBD2|TRBJ2-1|TRBV18|-
CASSPVSGDNEQFF
TGTGCCAGCTCACCGGTAAGCGGGGACAATGAGCAGTTCTTC
>-|TRBJ1-4|TRBV7-9|-
CASSGEGGGSEKLFF
TGTGCCAGCAGCGGGGAGGGAGGAGGGAGCGAAAAACTGTTTTTT
>-|TRBJ2-2|TRBV5-1|-
CASSRQANTGELFF
TGCGCCAGCAGTCGGCAGGCTAACACCGGGGAGCTGTTTTTT
>TRBD2|TRBJ2-1|TRBV27|few
CASSLLVGLAGVTSYNEQFF
TGTGCCAGCAGTTTGCTGGTGGGACTAGCGGGAGTTACGTCCTACAATGAGCAGTTCTTC
>-|TRBJ2-3|TRBV6-4|-
CASSAGTTDTQYF
TGTGCCAGCAGTGCCGGGACTACAGATACGCAGTATTTT
>TRBD1|TRBJ1-2|TRBV5-4|-
CASNAKTGTNYGYTF
TGTGCCAGCAACGCAAAGACAGGGACTAACTATGGCTACACCTTC
>-|TRBJ1-2|TRBV27|-
CASSFGGLNYGYTF
TGTGCCAGCAGTTTCGGGGGGCTAAACTATGGCTACACCTTC
>-|TRBJ1-4|TRBV7-2|-
CASSLGQTTNEKLFF
TGTGCCAGCAGCTTAGGACAGACAACTAATGAAAAACTGTTTTTT